Sequencing of this TCR beta chain was carried out in a study of T cells of healthy individuals. TCRdb called the 5' RACE reads again in MiXCR, with one record for every CDR3 protein. The top ten clones hold approximately 6% of a sample with 90,000 to 100,000 distinct CDR3 sequences, about 16% of them seen once. This clonotype was seen at least ten times. Trimming stripped 4 bases from V and 3 bases from J, with 13 bases between. Germline-derived CDR1 and CDR2 are KGHSH and LQKENI. The CDR3 spans 14 residues. This receptor was identified in a human donor in good health. V and J are TRBV18 and TRBJ2-7; weak D call: TRBD1 (6 bases). As DNA, the CDR3 is TGTGCCAGCTCACTAGTAGTCAGGGGCTACGAGCAGTACTTC. This codes for CASSLVVRGYEQYF.